Each of the 21 T cell receptor beta chains below was sequenced from the same sample in a study of CXCR3-negative and CXCR3-positive naive CD8 T cells. The authors made the TRB cDNA libraries by 5' RACE using UMI labels. TCRdb reprocessed the 5' RACE reads and reports one entry per CDR3 protein, with no DNA. Here the sample table reports about 90,000 distinct CDR3 sequences. The sequencing sample was made of naive CXCR3- CD8+ T cells from blood. The subset here: CD45RO-CCR7+CD27+CD95- naive CD8+ T cells lacking CXCR3 (TNR3-). These TCRs come from a human donor in good health. Some clones in this sample may be carry-over from other donors' samples.

This sequence joins TRBV29-1 and TRBJ2-5; the TCRdb D gene call, TRBD1, has no DNA to confirm it. Germline-derived CDR1 and CDR2 are SQVTM and ANQGSEA. The CDR3 covers 16 residues. CDR3 loop: CSVEPISTGIQETQYF.

The chain employs TRBV5-6 and TRBJ1-5; TCRdb returns TRBD1, unconfirmable since there is no DNA. Germline CDR1 and CDR2: SGHDT and YYEEEE. CDR3 length: 15 amino acids. The CDR3 loop reads CASSEWTGRDQPQHF.

CDR3 protein: CASSFPRITPGELFF. The chain is built from TRBV7-8 and TRBJ2-2. The V gene's germline CDR1 is SGHVS and CDR2 FQNEAQ. The CDR3 runs 15 residues.

The chain recombines TRBV4-1 with TRBJ2-3; TCRdb designates TRBD2, a call that cannot be tested without DNA. This CDR3 has 16 residues. CDR1 is MGHRA, CDR2 YSYEKL, per germline. The CDR3 protein is CASSQDAGGSTDTQYF.

The gene calls are TRBV29-1 and TRBJ2-7. Germline V gives CDR1 SQVTM, CDR2 ANQGSEA. The CDR3 contains 12 residues. CDR3 amino acids: CSVEVRAYEQYF.

This rearrangement joins TRBV6-2 or TRBV6-3 to TRBJ2-7; the D call from TCRdb, TRBD1, cannot be confirmed without DNA. Germline CDR1 and CDR2: MNHEY and SVGEGT. This CDR3 spans 15 amino acids. The CDR3 here is CASSLTGQNSYEQYF.

The chain joins TRBV11-3 to TRBJ1-1; as DNA is missing, the TRBD1 call by TCRdb cannot be tested. Germline values: CDR1 SGHNT, CDR2 YENEEA. The CDR3 runs 11 residues. The CDR3: CASSPTVPAFF.

J is TRBJ2-7 and V is TRBV20-1; TCRdb's D call, TRBD1, is unchecked because there is no DNA. Germline CDR1 reads DFQATT; CDR2 reads SNEGSKA (reference sequence). The CDR3 has 13 residues. The CDR3 sequence: CSARGQAEYEQYF.

This rearrangement joins TRBV2 to TRBJ1-5. CDR1 and CDR2 from the germline V gene are SNHLY and FYNNEI. The CDR3 is 14 amino acids. The CDR3 spells CASRSQEGYQPQHF.

The chain recombines TRBV25-1 with TRBJ2-2. The germline V gene encodes CDR1 MGHDK and CDR2 SYGVNS. The CDR3 has 11 amino acids. CDR3 region: CASSSSGELFF.

The chain links TRBV29-1 to TRBJ2-7; as DNA is missing, the TRBD2 call by TCRdb cannot be tested. There are 14 residues in the CDR3. Per germline, CDR1 SQVTM and CDR2 ANQGSEA. CDR3 amino acids: CSVVLAANPYEQYF.

This chain connects TRBV29-1 to TRBJ2-7; TCRdb lists TRBD1, though no DNA is available to test this call. From germline, CDR1 is SQVTM and CDR2 ANQGSEA. The CDR3 runs to 14 residues. CDR3 residues: CSVEARGTSYEQYF.

The chain employs TRBV7-9 and TRBJ2-3. Germline V CDR1 and CDR2: SEHNR, FQNEAQ (reference sequence). The CDR3 sequence is 14 residues long. CDR3 sequence reads: CASRDLSSTDTQYF. The variable domain in full, with the rest retrieved from reference TRBV7-9 and TRBJ2-3, is DTGVSQNPRHKITKRGQNVTFRCDPISEHNRLYWYRQTLGQGPEFLTYFQNEAQLEKSRLLSDRFSAERPKGSFSTLEIQRTEQGDSAMYLCASRDLSSTDTQYFGPGTRLTVL.

This sequence joins TRBV5-4 and TRBJ2-1; TCRdb names TRBD2, which stays unverified in the absence of DNA. This CDR3 is 14 amino acids long. Germline V lookup: CDR1 SGHNT, CDR2 YYREEE (reference sequence). CDR3 sequence: CASSWTSGGSEQFF.

The V gene is TRBV7-3, the J gene TRBJ1-1; as DNA is missing, the TRBD1 call by TCRdb cannot be tested. Germline CDR1 and CDR2: SGHTA and FQGTGA. The CDR3 contains 14 residues. The CDR3 loop is CASSSTGGITEAFF.

This chain connects TRBV12-3 or TRBV12-4 to TRBJ2-7. This CDR3 has 15 amino acids. The CDR3 sequence is CASSLALDSSYEQYF.

The chain carries TRBV7-6 and TRBJ1-2. The germline V gene encodes CDR1 SGHVS and CDR2 FNYEAQ. This CDR3 is built from 13 residues. This CDR3 is CASSLCANYGYTF.

The chain couples TRBV19 to TRBJ2-1; the D call from TCRdb, TRBD2, cannot be confirmed without DNA. Germline V gene lookup returns CDR1 LNHDA and CDR2 SQIVND (reference sequence). CDR3 length: 15 residues. CDR3 sequence: CASSFSLAGDNEQFF.

The V call is TRBV7-6, the J call TRBJ2-7; TCRdb's D call, TRBD1, is unchecked because there is no DNA. The CDR3 is 16 amino acids. Germline V lookup: CDR1 SGHVS, CDR2 FNYEAQ. The CDR3 loop reads CASSLAWGGATYEQYF. Together with reference TRBV7-6 and TRBJ2-7, the CDR3 gives the full variable domain: GAGVSQSPRYKVTKRGQDVALRCDPISGHVSLYWYRQALGQGPEFLTYFNYEAQQDKSGLPNDRFSAERPEGSISTLTIQRTEQRDSAMYRCASSLAWGGATYEQYFGPGTRLTVT.

The V call is TRBV30, the J call TRBJ1-1. In germline, CDR1 is GTSNPN, CDR2 SVGIG (reference sequence). CDR3 length: 14 amino acids. CDR3 amino acids: CASDWGSMNTEAFF.

CDR3 sequence reads: CASSLGLAPSEQYF. The chain has TRBV4-1 and TRBJ2-7; the TCRdb D gene call, TRBD2, has no DNA to confirm it. This CDR3 comprises 14 residues. CDR1 MGHRA and CDR2 YSYEKL come from the germline V gene.